This paragraph covers one T cell receptor beta chain sequence. Germline-derived CDR1 and CDR2 are LNHDA and SQIVND (reference sequence). V lost 7 bases and J lost 1; bases outside the gene matches: 5. CDR3 length: 15 residues. TCRdb's table, derived via immunoSEQ multiplex PCR, lists solely in-frame clones and lacks some. The data show roughly 100,000 clones, 70% to 75% seen once. This specimen comes from a study of blood T cell repertoires in COVID-19. The rearrangement uses TRBV19 and TRBJ1-5, with 9 bases fitting TRBD1. The source of this sequence is a human donor with acute or convalescent COVID-19. The donor label of this sample is uncertain. What was sequenced was peripheral blood. The CDR3 bases are TGTGCCAGTAACCGGGACAGGGAGAGCAATCAGCCCCAGCATTTT. It translates to CASNRDRESNQPQHF.